This entry is about one T cell receptor (beta chain). This sample stems from a study of molecular identifiers for immune sequencing clone quantification. Study details: Naive CD8 RNA (approximately 20,000 or 100,000 cells) was divided into five aliquots, with four sequenced.

J lost 4 bases, V lost 8 bases, and 14 bases had no gene match. The CDR3 length is 19 residues. Naive CD8 sequencing libraries were generated from about 21,000 to 970,000 sorted cells, with 10%, 30% or 50% RNA as input. Sorting selected naive CD8 T cells with a CD8+CD4-CCR7+CD45RA+ phenotype. Bulk TCR library preparation followed previously described methods with listed TCR primers. Each CDR3 protein is one row after TCRdb ran MiXCR on the PCR reads. The table records around 480,000 distinct CDR3 sequences, 20% to 25% of them present only once. The clonotype was recovered from a human donor in good health. Some libraries in this study had Jurkat cell RNA spiked in. Sequenced: naive CD8+ T cells from blood, with Jurkat cell RNA spiked in. Regarding subset: FACS-sorted CD8+CD4-CCR7+CD45RA+ naive T cells. J is TRBJ2-6 and V is TRBV5-3, with 14 nucleotides matching TRBD2. TRBV5-3 is identified as an open reading frame with a role that is uncertain. The CDR3 DNA reads as TGTGCCAGCAGCAAAGAGGGACTAGCGGGAGTTTCCGGGGCCAACGTCCTGACTTTC. This sequence encodes CASSKEGLAGVSGANVLTF.